This T cell receptor (beta chain) was retrieved from a study of cytomegalovirus exposure and HLA in healthy donors. CDR1 and CDR2 (germline): LGHNT, FRNRAP. Trimming removed 7 bases from V and 1 base from J; junction bases left unmatched: 16. This CDR3 is 19 amino acids long. The primer mix had 60 Vbeta and 13 Jbeta primers. TCRdb's table, derived via immunoSEQ multiplex PCR, lists solely in-frame clones and lacks some. The sample gives around 160,000 clones, 75% to 90% of which show up once; almost 9.5% is in the top ten. Study-level points and caveats: Evidence from a later analysis indicated that most CMV-associated TCR beta chains looked HLA-restricted.

About this clone itself: The antigen remains unidentified.

Source material: PBMCs. The sequence was collected from a man aged 18 to 29 in good health and CMV-seropositive. The chain has TRBV12-5 and TRBJ2-6, with TRBD1 matching over 7 bases. CDR3 sequence reads: CASDFLGDSSSSGANVLTF. The CDR3 bases are TGTGCTAGTGACTTTTTGGGGGACAGTTCAAGTTCTGGGGCCAACGTCCTGACTTTC.